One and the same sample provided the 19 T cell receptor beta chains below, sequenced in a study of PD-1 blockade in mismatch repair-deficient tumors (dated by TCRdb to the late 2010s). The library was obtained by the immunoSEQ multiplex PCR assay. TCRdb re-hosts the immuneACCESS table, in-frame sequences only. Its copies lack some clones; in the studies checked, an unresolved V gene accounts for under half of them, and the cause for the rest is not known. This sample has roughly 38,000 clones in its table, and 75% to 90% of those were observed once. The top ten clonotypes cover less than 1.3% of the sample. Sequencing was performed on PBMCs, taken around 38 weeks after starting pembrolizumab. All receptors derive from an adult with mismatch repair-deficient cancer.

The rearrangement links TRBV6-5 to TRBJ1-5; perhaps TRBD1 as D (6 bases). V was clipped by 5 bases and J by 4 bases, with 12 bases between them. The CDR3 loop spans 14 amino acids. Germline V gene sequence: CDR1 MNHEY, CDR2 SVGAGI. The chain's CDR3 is CASSPDRINQPQHF. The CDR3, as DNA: TGTGCCAGCAGTCCCGACAGGATTAATCAGCCCCAGCATTTT.

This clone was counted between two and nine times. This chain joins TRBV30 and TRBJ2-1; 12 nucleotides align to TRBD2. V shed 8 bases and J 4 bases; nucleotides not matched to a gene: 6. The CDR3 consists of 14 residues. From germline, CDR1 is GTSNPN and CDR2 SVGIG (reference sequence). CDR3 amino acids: CAASGRASYNEQFF. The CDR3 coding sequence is TGTGCCGCTAGCGGGAGGGCCTCATACAATGAGCAGTTCTTC. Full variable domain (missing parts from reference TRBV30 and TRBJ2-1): SQTIHQWPATLVQPVGSPLSLECTVEGTSNPNLYWYRQAAGRGLQLLFYSVGIGQISSEVPQNLSASRPQDRQFILSSKKLLLSDSGFYLCAASGRASYNEQFFGPGTRLTVL.

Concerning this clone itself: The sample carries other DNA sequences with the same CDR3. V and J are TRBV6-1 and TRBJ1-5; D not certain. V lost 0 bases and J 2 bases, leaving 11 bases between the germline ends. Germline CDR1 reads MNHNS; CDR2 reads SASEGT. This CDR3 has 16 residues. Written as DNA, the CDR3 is TGTGCCAGCAGTGAAGCGCGGAGGACGGGCAATCAGCCCCAGCATTTT. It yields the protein CASSEARRTGNQPQHF.

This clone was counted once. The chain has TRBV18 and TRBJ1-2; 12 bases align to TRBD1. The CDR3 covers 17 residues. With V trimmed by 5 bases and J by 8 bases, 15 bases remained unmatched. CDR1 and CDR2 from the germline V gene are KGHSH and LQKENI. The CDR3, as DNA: TGTGCCAGCTCAACAAATACCCCCGGGACAGGGGGCTTAGGCTACACCTTC. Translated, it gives CASSTNTPGTGGLGYTF.

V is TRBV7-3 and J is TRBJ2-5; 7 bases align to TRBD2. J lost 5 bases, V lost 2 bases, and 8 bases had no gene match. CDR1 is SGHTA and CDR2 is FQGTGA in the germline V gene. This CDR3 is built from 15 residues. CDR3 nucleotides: TGTGCCAGCAGCTTATCAGGTCCCGGGGGGGAGACCCAGTACTTC. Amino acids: CASSLSGPGGETQYF.

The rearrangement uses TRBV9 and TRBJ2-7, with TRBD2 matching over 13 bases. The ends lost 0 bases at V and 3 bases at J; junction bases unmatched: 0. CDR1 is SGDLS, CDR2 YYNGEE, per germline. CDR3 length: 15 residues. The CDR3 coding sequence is TGTGCCAGCAGCGTAGGACTAGCGGGAGGCTACGAGCAGTACTTC. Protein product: CASSVGLAGGYEQYF.

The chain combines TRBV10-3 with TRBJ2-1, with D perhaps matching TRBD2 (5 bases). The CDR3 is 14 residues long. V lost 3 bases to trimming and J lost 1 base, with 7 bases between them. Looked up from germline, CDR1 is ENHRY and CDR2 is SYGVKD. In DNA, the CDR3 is TGTGCCATCAGTGATACGGGATCCTACAATGAGCAGTTCTTC. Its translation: CAISDTGSYNEQFF.

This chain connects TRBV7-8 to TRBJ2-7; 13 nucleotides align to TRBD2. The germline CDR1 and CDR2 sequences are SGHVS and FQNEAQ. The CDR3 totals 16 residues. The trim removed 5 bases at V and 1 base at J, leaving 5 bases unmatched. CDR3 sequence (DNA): TGTGCCAGCAGCCGCTGGACTAGCGGGGGATCCTACGAGCAGTACTTC. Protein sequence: CASSRWTSGGSYEQYF.

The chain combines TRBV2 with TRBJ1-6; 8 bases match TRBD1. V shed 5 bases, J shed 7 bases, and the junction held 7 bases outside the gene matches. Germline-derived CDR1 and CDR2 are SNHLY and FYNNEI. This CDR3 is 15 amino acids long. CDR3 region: CASSPSTGGNSPLHF. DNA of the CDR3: TGTGCCAGCAGTCCCTCCACAGGGGGGAATTCACCCCTCCACTTT.

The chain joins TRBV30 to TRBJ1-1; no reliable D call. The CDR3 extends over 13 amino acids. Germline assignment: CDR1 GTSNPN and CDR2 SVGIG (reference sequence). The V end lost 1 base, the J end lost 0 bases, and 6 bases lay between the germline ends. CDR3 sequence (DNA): TGTGCCTGGAGTGACGGGGTGAACACTGAAGCTTTCTTT. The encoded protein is CAWSDGVNTEAFF.

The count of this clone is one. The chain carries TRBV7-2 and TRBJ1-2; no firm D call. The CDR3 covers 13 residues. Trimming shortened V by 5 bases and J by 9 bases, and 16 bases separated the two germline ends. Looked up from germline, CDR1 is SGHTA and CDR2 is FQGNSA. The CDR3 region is CASSPLMATSYTF. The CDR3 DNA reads TGTGCCAGCAGCCCACTAATGGCTACAAGCTACACCTTC.

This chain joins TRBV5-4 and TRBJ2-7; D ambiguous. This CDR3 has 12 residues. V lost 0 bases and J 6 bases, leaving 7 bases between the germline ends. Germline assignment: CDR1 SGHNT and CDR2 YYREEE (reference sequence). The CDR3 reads CASSLDSSEQYF. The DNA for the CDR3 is TGTGCCAGCAGCTTGGACAGTTCCGAGCAGTACTTC.

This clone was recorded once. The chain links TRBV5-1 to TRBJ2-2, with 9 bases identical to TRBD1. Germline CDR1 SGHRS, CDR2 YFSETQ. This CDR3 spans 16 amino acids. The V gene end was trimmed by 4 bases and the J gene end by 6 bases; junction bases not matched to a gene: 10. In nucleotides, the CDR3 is TGCGCCAGCAGCCTCAGGACAGGGGCGCAGGCCGGGGAGCTGTTTTTT. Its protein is CASSLRTGAQAGELFF.

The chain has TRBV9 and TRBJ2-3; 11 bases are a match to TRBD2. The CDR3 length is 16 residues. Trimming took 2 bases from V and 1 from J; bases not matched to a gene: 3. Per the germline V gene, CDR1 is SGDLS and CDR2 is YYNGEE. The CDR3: CASSVTSGKGTDTQYF. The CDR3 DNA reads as TGTGCCAGCAGCGTGACTAGCGGGAAAGGCACAGATACGCAGTATTTT.

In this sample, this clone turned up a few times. The CDR3 reads CASRQGFFEQYF. CDR3 in DNA: TGCGCCAGCAGGCAGGGATTCTTCGAGCAGTACTTC. V usage is TRBV5-1 and J usage is TRBJ2-7; a possible D gene is TRBD1 (5 bases). CDR3 length equals 12 residues. Germline CDR1 reads SGHRS; CDR2 reads YFSETQ. Trimming took 5 bases from V and 6 from J, leaving 12 bases between them. Full variable domain (rest looked up from reference TRBV5-1 and TRBJ2-7): KAGVTQTPRYLIKTRGQQVTLSCSPISGHRSVSWYQQTPGQGLQFLFEYFSETQRNKGNFPGRFSGRQFSNSRSEMNVSTLELGDSALYLCASRQGFFEQYFGPGTRLTVT.

The CDR3 reads CASSFGQKNEKLFF. In DNA, the CDR3 is TGTGCCAGCAGCTTCGGACAGAAGAATGAAAAACTGTTTTTT. This chain links TRBV7-3 with TRBJ1-4; D may be TRBD1 (6 bases). Germline V gene lookup returns CDR1 SGHTA and CDR2 FQGTGA. V lost 3 bases to trimming and J lost 5 bases, with 10 bases between them. The CDR3 contains 14 residues.

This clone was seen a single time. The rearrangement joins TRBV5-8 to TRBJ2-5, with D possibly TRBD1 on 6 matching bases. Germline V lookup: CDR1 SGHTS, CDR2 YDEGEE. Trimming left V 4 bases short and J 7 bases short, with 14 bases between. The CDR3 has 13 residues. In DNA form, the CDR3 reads TGTGCCAGCAGCGTCGGGACACTCGGGACCCAGTACTTC. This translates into CASSVGTLGTQYF.

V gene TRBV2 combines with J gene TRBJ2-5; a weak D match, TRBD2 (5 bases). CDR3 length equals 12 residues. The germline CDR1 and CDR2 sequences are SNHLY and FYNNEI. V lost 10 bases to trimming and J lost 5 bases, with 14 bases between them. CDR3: CAIRGIGETQYF. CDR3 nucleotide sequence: TGTGCCATCCGGGGAATCGGGGAGACCCAGTACTTC. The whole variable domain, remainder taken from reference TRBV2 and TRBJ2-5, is EPEVTQTPSHQVTQMGQEVILRCVPISNHLYFYWYRQILGQKVEFLVSFYNNEISEKSEIFDDQFSVERPDGSNFTLKIRSTKLEDSAMYFCAIRGIGETQYFGPGTRLLVL.

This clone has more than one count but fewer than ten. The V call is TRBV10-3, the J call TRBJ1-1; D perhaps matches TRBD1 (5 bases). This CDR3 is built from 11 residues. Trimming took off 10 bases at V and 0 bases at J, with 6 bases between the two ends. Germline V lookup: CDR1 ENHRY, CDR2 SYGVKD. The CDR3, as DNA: TGTGCCACAGGGTTGAACACTGAAGCTTTCTTT. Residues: CATGLNTEAFF.